These T cell receptor beta chains were read from a single sample in a study of blood T cells in healthy people across ages. TCRdb redid the calling of the 5' RACE reads with MiXCR, one entry per CDR3 protein. This sample carries roughly 680,000 distinct CDR3 sequences, over 45% of them seen once, and the ten largest clones take roughly 34%. The sequenced sample consisted of blood. These TCRs come from a woman aged 55-70 years in good health. Both conserved end residues are part of each CDR3. A D gene is named only where the DNA matches it firmly. Not every row has a clone size; where given, it reads once, few, many or a size class.

TRBV27	TRBJ2-4	TRBD1	-	CASSNRDRGNIQYF	TGTGCCAGCAGTAACAGGGACAGGGGAAACATTCAGTACTTC
TRBV6-5	TRBJ1-1	-	-	CASSFPPGRVTLNTEAFF	TGTGCCAGCAGTTTCCCCCCGGGCAGGGTGACTTTGAACACTGAAGCTTTCTTT
TRBV7-2	TRBJ1-2	TRBD1	-	CASSFSKGAGGYTF	TGTGCCAGCAGCTTCTCAAAGGGGGCTGGTGGCTACACCTTC
TRBV20-1	TRBJ2-5	-	few	CSAPLQGQETQYF	TGCAGTGCTCCGTTACAGGGCCAAGAGACCCAGTACTTC
TRBV20-1	TRBJ2-4	-	-	CSGLLAKNIQYF	TGCAGTGGTTTGTTAGCCAAAAACATTCAGTACTTC
TRBV12-3/TRBV12-4	TRBJ2-4	-	-	CASSPTPGSNIQYF	TGTGCCAGCAGCCCGACCCCGGGGAGCAACATTCAGTACTTC
TRBV20-1	TRBJ2-5	TRBD2	few	CSARDWGGAAETQYF	TGCAGTGCTAGAGATTGGGGAGGGGCAGCGGAGACCCAGTACTTC
TRBV5-1	TRBJ2-4	-	few	CASSLDGSLKNIQYF	TGCGCCAGCAGCTTGGACGGGAGCCTCAAAAACATTCAGTACTTC
TRBV6-5	TRBJ1-1	TRBD1	-	CASIKQGSGRVAFF	TGTGCCAGCATTAAACAGGGGAGTGGGAGGGTCGCTTTCTTT
TRBV29-1	TRBJ2-7	-	-	CSVVGSRPSYEQYF	TGCAGCGTTGTTGGTTCTCGGCCCTCCTACGAGCAGTACTTC
TRBV3-1	TRBJ2-7	TRBD1	-	CASSQAGQETYEQYF	TGTGCCAGCAGCCAGGCGGGACAGGAGACCTACGAGCAGTACTTC
TRBV7-2	TRBJ2-1	-	-	CASSLNKDSSYNEQFF	TGTGCCAGCAGCTTAAATAAAGACAGCTCCTACAATGAGCAGTTCTTC
TRBV7-9	TRBJ2-7	TRBD2	few	CASSAKEGLAGPGQYF	TGTGCCAGCAGCGCAAAGGAGGGACTAGCGGGACCGGGGCAGTACTTC
TRBV12-3/TRBV12-4	TRBJ2-1	TRBD2	-	CASSRLAGGMGNEQFF	TGTGCCAGCAGTCGACTAGCGGGAGGAATGGGGAATGAGCAGTTCTTC
TRBV3-1	TRBJ2-5	-	-	CASSHFKETQYF	TGTGCCAGCAGCCATTTTAAGGAGACCCAGTACTTC
TRBV20-1	TRBJ1-6	-	few	CSARVAGRDNSPLHF	TGCAGTGCTAGAGTCGCGGGACGGGATAATTCACCCCTCCACTTT
TRBV5-1	TRBJ1-1	-	-	CASSFGAGEPFF	TGCGCCAGCAGCTTTGGGGCAGGGGAACCTTTCTTT
TRBV27	TRBJ2-3	TRBD2	-	CASSQLLAGYGDTQYF	TGTGCCAGCAGCCAACTCCTAGCGGGGTATGGAGATACGCAGTATTTT
TRBV7-8	TRBJ2-3	-	-	CASSLAVTSIGTDTQYF	TGTGCCAGCAGCTTAGCAGTGACTAGTATAGGCACAGATACGCAGTATTTT
TRBV24-1	TRBJ2-7	TRBD1	-	CATSAGQGRSNEQYF	TGTGCCACCAGTGCAGGACAGGGGAGGAGCAATGAGCAGTACTTC
TRBV7-8	TRBJ2-7	-	few	CASSLRDGEVYEQYF	TGTGCCAGCAGCCTCCGGGACGGGGAGGTATACGAGCAGTACTTC
TRBV20-1	TRBJ2-7	-	few	CSGRLSTTEQYF	TGCAGTGGTCGACTATCAACGACCGAGCAGTACTTC
TRBV4-2	TRBJ2-5	-	few	CASSQDRGGMRETQYF	TGTGCCAGCAGCCAAGATCGAGGCGGGATGAGAGAGACCCAGTACTTC
TRBV6-6	TRBJ2-7	TRBD2	-	CASSYSDVAGGYEQYF	TGTGCCAGCAGTTACTCGGATGTAGCGGGAGGGTACGAGCAGTACTTC
TRBV15	TRBJ2-7	-	-	CATSRDRGSYYEQYF	TGTGCCACCAGCAGAGATCGGGGATCTTACTACGAGCAGTACTTC
TRBV29-1	TRBJ2-6	-	many	CSVAKSGANVLTF	TGCAGCGTTGCCAAATCTGGGGCCAACGTCCTGACTTTC
TRBV28	TRBJ2-7	-	once	CGAGSSYEQYF	TGTGGGGCGGGAAGCTCCTACGAGCAGTACTTC
TRBV10-3	TRBJ2-5	-	-	CAISAGLTQETQYF	TGTGCCATCAGTGCGGGCCTAACGCAAGAGACCCAGTACTTC
TRBV24-1	TRBJ1-6	-	few	CATSDGETRNSPLHF	TGTGCCACCAGTGATGGGGAGACAAGGAATTCACCCCTCCACTTT
TRBV27	TRBJ2-7	TRBD1	few	CASSLKGQGAYEQYF	TGTGCCAGCAGTTTAAAGGGCCAGGGGGCTTACGAGCAGTACTTC
TRBV7-2	TRBJ1-2	TRBD1	-	CASSSRTGSYGYTF	TGTGCCAGCAGCTCCCGGACAGGGAGCTATGGCTACACCTTC
TRBV3-1	TRBJ2-5	TRBD1	-	CASSQVIDRGTETQYF	TGTGCCAGCAGCCAAGTCATTGACAGGGGAACGGAGACCCAGTACTTC
TRBV11-1	TRBJ2-1	-	few	CASSLEVSIDEQFF	TGTGCCAGCAGCTTAGAGGTTAGCATAGATGAGCAGTTCTTC
TRBV6-5	TRBJ2-7	-	-	CASSYSGTTSYEQYF	TGTGCCAGCAGTTACTCCGGGACCACCTCCTACGAGCAGTACTTC
TRBV6-2/TRBV6-3	TRBJ1-5	-	many	CASSYTGSLGQPQHF	TGTGCCAGCAGTTATACAGGCTCTCTAGGGCAGCCCCAGCATTTT
TRBV2	TRBJ2-5	-	many	CASSVQETQYF	TGTGCCAGCAGTGTTCAAGAGACCCAGTACTTC
TRBV7-9	TRBJ2-1	-	-	CASSLDTSSSYNEQFF	TGTGCCAGCAGCTTAGATACCTCGAGCTCCTACAATGAGCAGTTCTTC
TRBV7-6	TRBJ2-7	TRBD1	-	CASSPQGAIHSYEQYF	TGTGCCAGCAGCCCACAGGGGGCTATACACTCCTACGAGCAGTACTTC
TRBV25-1	TRBJ1-1	-	few	CASSERLGNTEAFF	TGTGCCAGCAGTGAAAGGTTAGGAAACACTGAAGCTTTCTTT
TRBV2	TRBJ1-2	-	-	CASGQHNYGYTF	TGTGCCAGCGGACAGCATAACTATGGCTACACCTTC
TRBV12-3/TRBV12-4	TRBJ2-2	-	-	CASTGGSSGELFF	TGTGCCAGCACTGGGGGTAGTTCCGGGGAGCTGTTTTTT
TRBV29-1	TRBJ2-7	TRBD2	-	CSARGGSFASYEQYF	TGCAGCGCCAGAGGCGGGAGTTTTGCCTCCTACGAGCAGTACTTC
TRBV4-3	TRBJ2-6	TRBD1	-	CASSQAPQGAYGANVLTF	TGCGCCAGCAGCCAAGCCCCCCAGGGGGCATACGGGGCCAACGTCCTGACTTTC
TRBV6-6	TRBJ1-1	-	-	CASRTGGVDEAFF	TGTGCCAGCAGAACGGGGGGGGTTGATGAAGCTTTCTTT
TRBV15	TRBJ1-5	TRBD1	few	CATSLGTANQPQHF	TGTGCCACCAGCCTAGGGACAGCAAATCAGCCCCAGCATTTT
TRBV7-9	TRBJ1-5	-	-	CASSAARYQPQHF	TGTGCCAGCAGCGCAGCGAGGTATCAGCCCCAGCATTTT
TRBV7-2	TRBJ1-1	-	-	CASSLGPPEGDTEAFF	TGTGCCAGCAGCTTAGGTCCCCCCGAAGGGGACACTGAAGCTTTCTTT
TRBV7-9	TRBJ2-1	TRBD1	-	CASNLGDSRDNEQFF	TGTGCCAGCAATCTGGGGGACAGTAGGGACAATGAGCAGTTCTTC
TRBV6-6	TRBJ2-7	-	few	CASGGIGYEQYF	TGTGCCAGCGGTGGGATTGGCTACGAGCAGTACTTC
TRBV6-5	TRBJ2-4	TRBD2	few	CASSYTGLAGNKNIQYF	TGTGCCAGCAGTTACACTGGACTAGCGGGGAATAAAAACATTCAGTACTTC
TRBV6-2/TRBV6-3	TRBJ2-7	-	-	CASSYGGTHYEQYF	TGTGCCAGCAGTTATGGGGGCACCCACTACGAGCAGTACTTC